Shown below are 12 T cell receptor beta chains from a single sample sequenced in a study of CD8 T cells in ankylosing spondylitis. From the 5' RACE reads, TCRdb called clonotypes with MiXCR, one entry per CDR3 protein. The sample holds 150,000 or so distinct CDR3 sequences; around 16% are singletons and the top ten take approximately 7.8%. Sequencing input: blood, either unsorted or a sorted T cell fraction (not recorded which). These receptors were taken from a male donor with ankylosing spondylitis or in good health (not recorded which).

J is TRBJ2-7 and V is TRBV7-6; 11 bases align to TRBD2. The J segment lost 6 bases and the V segment lost 0 bases, leaving 7 bases of the junction unmatched. The CDR3 is 16 amino acids. Germline loops: CDR1 SGHVS, CDR2 FNYEAQ. CDR3 sequence (DNA): TGTGCCAGCAGCTTAGCGGTGCCGGGACTAGCGGTCGAGCAGTACTTC. This sequence encodes CASSLAVPGLAVEQYF.

This rearrangement joins TRBV7-9 to TRBJ2-2, with D possibly matching TRBD1 (5 bases). The V gene lost 2 bases and the J gene lost 3 bases, with 13 bases spanning the gap. CDR3 length: 16 amino acids. Germline CDR1 and CDR2: SEHNR and FQNEAQ (reference sequence). CDR3 in DNA: TGTGCCAGCAGCTTAATCCCCGACAGCTACACCGGGGAGCTGTTTTTT. Translated, it gives CASSLIPDSYTGELFF.

In its sample, this clonotype was seen many times. This chain links TRBV5-6 with TRBJ2-7; D is undetermined. CDR1 SGHDT and CDR2 YYEEEE come from the germline V gene. V dropped 0 bases and J dropped 4 bases, with 14 bases sitting between them. The CDR3 is 15 residues long. DNA of the CDR3: TGTGCCAGCAGCTTGGGGTTAGAGGACCTTTACGAGCAGTACTTC. This sequence encodes CASSLGLEDLYEQYF.

This clonotype was counted at least ten times. CDR3 loop: CASSPNTGWSNEQFF. CDR3 in DNA: TGCGCCAGCAGCCCGAATACCGGTTGGTCCAATGAGCAGTTCTTC. This chain links TRBV5-1 with TRBJ2-1; no reliable D call. V lost 4 bases and J lost 6, with 17 bases in between. CDR3 length: 15 residues. The germline V gene encodes CDR1 SGHRS and CDR2 YFSETQ. The variable domain in full, completed from reference TRBV5-1 and TRBJ2-1, reads KAGVTQTPRYLIKTRGQQVTLSCSPISGHRSVSWYQQTPGQGLQFLFEYFSETQRNKGNFPGRFSGRQFSNSRSEMNVSTLELGDSALYLCASSPNTGWSNEQFFGPGTRLTVL.

This clonotype was picked up many times. V and J are TRBV12-3 or TRBV12-4 and TRBJ2-2, with D possibly called TRBD1 or TRBD2 (6 bases each). Trimming pared 5 bases from V and 10 bases from J, leaving 14 bases between. There are 13 residues in the CDR3. The CDR3 loop is CASSRRGDEELFF. As DNA, the CDR3 is TGTGCCAGCAGTAGAAGGGGGGACGAGGAGCTGTTTTTT.

This clonotype was detected ten times or more. V is TRBV5-1 and J is TRBJ1-2; no definite D call. CDR3 length: 14 residues. Germline V gene sequence: CDR1 SGHRS, CDR2 YFSETQ. V lost 0 bases to trimming and J lost 5 bases, with 11 bases between them. CDR3 sequence reads: CASSLEAEFYGYTF. As DNA, the CDR3 is TGCGCCAGCAGCTTGGAGGCAGAGTTTTATGGCTACACCTTC. Using reference TRBV5-1 and TRBJ1-2 for the parts outside the CDR3, the full variable domain is KAGVTQTPRYLIKTRGQQVTLSCSPISGHRSVSWYQQTPGQGLQFLFEYFSETQRNKGNFPGRFSGRQFSNSRSEMNVSTLELGDSALYLCASSLEAEFYGYTFGSGTRLTVV.

The sample holds many counts of this clonotype. The V call is TRBV12-3 or TRBV12-4, the J call TRBJ1-5; D remains ambiguous. This CDR3 is built from 13 residues. V dropped 0 bases and J dropped 4 bases, with 4 bases sitting between them. CDR3 region: CASSLAENQPQHF. DNA of the CDR3: TGTGCCAGCAGTTTAGCCGAGAATCAGCCCCAGCATTTT.

The chain recombines TRBV20-1 with TRBJ2-1; no clear D. CDR3 length equals 12 residues. Trimming left V 4 bases short and J 5 bases short, with 9 bases between. The germline gives CDR1 DFQATT, CDR2 SNEGSKA (reference sequence). The DNA of the CDR3 is TGCAGTGCTACCCAAACTAACAATGAGCAGTTCTTC. Encoded protein: CSATQTNNEQFF.

There are many counts of this clonotype. The V and J genes are TRBV29-1 and TRBJ1-1; D call uncertain. The V end was cut by 7 bases, the J end by 1 base, with 13 bases between. Germline CDR1 SQVTM, CDR2 ANQGSEA. The CDR3 sequence is 13 residues long. The CDR3 protein is CSARRRGNTEAFF. As DNA, the CDR3 is TGCAGCGCCAGGCGCCGAGGGAACACTGAAGCTTTCTTT.

The table lists this clonotype with many counts. The chain combines TRBV5-1 with TRBJ2-2; no definite D call. The CDR3 is 13 residues long. CDR1 and CDR2 (germline): SGHRS, YFSETQ. Trimming removed 4 bases from V and 6 bases from J, with 10 bases in between. CDR3 sequence (DNA): TGCGCCAGCAGCCCCACCGAAGCCGGGGAGCTGTTTTTT. Its protein is CASSPTEAGELFF.

The V gene is TRBV29-1, the J gene TRBJ2-7, with 16 bases fitting TRBD2. The CDR3 is 19 amino acids. Germline CDR1 SQVTM, CDR2 ANQGSEA. Trimming cost V 1 base and J 4 bases; bases outside gene matches: 13. CDR3 coding DNA: TGCAGCGTTGAAGGGACCTCCGGGACTAGCGGGAGGGCCACTTACGAGCAGTACTTC. As protein: CSVEGTSGTSGRATYEQYF.

This clonotype was detected many times. V gene TRBV20-1 combines with J gene TRBJ2-5; TRBD1 or TRBD2 may be the D gene (6 bases each). V was cut by 3 bases and J by 1 base, with 12 bases left in between. CDR3 length: 14 residues. CDR1 is DFQATT, CDR2 SNEGSKA, per germline (reference sequence). Here the CDR3 reads CSARTGGGQETQYF. CDR3 DNA sequence: TGCAGTGCTAGGACCGGAGGGGGCCAAGAGACCCAGTACTTC.